One and the same sample provided the 9 T cell receptor beta chains below, sequenced in a study of technical replicates of blood from a handful of donors. Assay used: immunoSEQ multiplex PCR; TCRdb lists only in-frame clones, some missing. The sample contains about 66,000 clones, under 98% of which appear only once. The sequenced material came from T cells isolated from PBMCs. These receptors all come from a human donor in good health.

This chain uses TRBV27 with TRBJ1-1, with 8 nucleotides matching TRBD1. With 5 bases clipped from V and 5 bases from J, the junction kept 7 bases outside the gene matches. CDR1 is MNHEY, CDR2 SMNVEV, per germline (reference sequence). This CDR3 has 14 amino acids. The CDR3 DNA reads TGTGCCAGCAGTGTAACAGGGGGGGCGACTGAAGCTTTCTTT. This translates into CASSVTGGATEAFF.

The rearrangement links TRBV19 to TRBJ1-1; D remains ambiguous. The CDR3 contains 13 residues. The ends were cut back, 2 bases at V and 5 bases at J, with 9 bases in the middle. Germline CDR1 LNHDA, CDR2 SQIVND (reference sequence). CDR3 sequence reads: CASSISPRTEAFF. CDR3 nucleotide sequence: TGTGCCAGTAGTATATCCCCCAGGACTGAAGCTTTCTTT.

V usage is TRBV19 and J usage is TRBJ1-1; TRBD1 matches at 7 bases. The CDR3 is 14 amino acids. The V and J ends lost 10 bases and 1 base, in that order; junction bases with no gene match: 9. Germline CDR1 reads LNHDA; CDR2 reads SQIVND (reference sequence). This chain's CDR3 is CATIQGRRNTEAFF. The CDR3 region has the DNA TGTGCCACTATACAGGGGCGGAGGAACACTGAAGCTTTCTTT. Together with reference TRBV19 and TRBJ1-1, the CDR3 gives the full variable domain: DGGITQSPKYLFRKEGQNVTLSCEQNLNHDAMYWYRQDPGQGLRLIYYSQIVNDFQKGDIAEGYSVSREKKESFPLTVTSAQKNPTAFYLCATIQGRRNTEAFFGQGTRLTVV.

The chain employs TRBV7-9 and TRBJ1-1, with 9 nucleotides matching TRBD1. CDR1 SEHNR and CDR2 FQNEAQ come from the germline V gene (reference sequence). The CDR3 spans 15 residues. Trimming cost V 4 bases and J 3 bases; bases outside gene matches: 6. The CDR3 DNA reads TGTGCCAGCAGCTCCGACAGGGGGTGGGACACTGAAGCTTTCTTT. This encodes CASSSDRGWDTEAFF.

This chain links TRBV11-2 with TRBJ2-7, with D tentatively TRBD2 (5 bases). This CDR3 has 15 residues. V lost 5 bases and J lost 3, with 17 bases in between. CDR1 is SGHAT and CDR2 is FQNNGV in the germline V gene. CDR3 DNA sequence: TGTGCCAGCAGCCTAGCTAGTGGATCCCTCTACGAGCAGTACTTC. This codes for CASSLASGSLYEQYF.

This clone was detected only once. Here the CDR3 DNA reads TGTGCCAGCTCACCATTCGGGACAGAGAACACTGAAGCTTTCTTT. Translated: CASSPFGTENTEAFF. This chain uses TRBV18 with TRBJ1-1; 7 positions match TRBD1. Unmatched junction bases numbered 4, after V lost 2 bases and J lost 1 base. The CDR3 runs to 15 residues. Germline CDR1 reads KGHSH; CDR2 reads LQKENI.

The V and J genes are TRBV4-1 and TRBJ1-1; maybe TRBD1 (5 bases). Germline assignment: CDR1 MGHRA and CDR2 YSYEKL. The V end lost 1 base, the J end lost 1 base, and 10 bases lay between the germline ends. CDR3 length: 15 residues. For the CDR3, the DNA is TGCGCCAGCAGCCAAGTGGCAGGGCCGAACACTGAAGCTTTCTTT. Amino acids: CASSQVAGPNTEAFF.

The gene calls are TRBV18 and TRBJ2-7; weak D call: TRBD2 (6 bases). Germline V gene data show CDR1 as KGHSH and CDR2 as LQKENI. The CDR3 is made up of 15 amino acids. V lost 2 bases, J lost 2 bases, and 13 bases lay in between. The CDR3 spells CASSPGTSLPYEQYF. The CDR3 DNA reads as TGTGCCAGCTCACCAGGCACTAGCCTCCCCTACGAGCAGTACTTC.

This sequence joins TRBV6-5 and TRBJ2-1; the D gene is possibly TRBD1 (5 bases). The CDR3 has 15 amino acids. V lost 4 bases to trimming and J lost 0 bases, with 10 bases between them. Germline values: CDR1 MNHEY, CDR2 SVGAGI. CDR3 sequence (DNA): TGTGCCAGCAGTTTAGGACATCTCTCCTACAATGAGCAGTTCTTC. Residues: CASSLGHLSYNEQFF.